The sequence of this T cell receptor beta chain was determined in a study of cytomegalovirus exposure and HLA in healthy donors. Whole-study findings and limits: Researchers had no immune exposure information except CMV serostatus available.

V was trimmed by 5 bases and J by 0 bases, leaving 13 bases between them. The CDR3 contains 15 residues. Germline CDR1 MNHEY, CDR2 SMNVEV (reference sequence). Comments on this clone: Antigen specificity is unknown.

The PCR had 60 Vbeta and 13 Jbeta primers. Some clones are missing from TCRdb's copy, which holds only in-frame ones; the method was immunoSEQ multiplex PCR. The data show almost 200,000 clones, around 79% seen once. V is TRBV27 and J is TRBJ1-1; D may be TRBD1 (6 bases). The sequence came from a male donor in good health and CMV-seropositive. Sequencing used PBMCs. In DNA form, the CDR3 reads TGTGCCAGCAGTACCCGGACAGCAATGAACACTGAAGCTTTCTTT. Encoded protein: CASSTRTAMNTEAFF.